A selection of T cell receptor beta chains follows, all from one sample in a study of blood T cell repertoires in COVID-19. Sequenced by immunoSEQ multiplex PCR; TCRdb stores in-frame clones only, minus some. The table lists some 90,000 clones, 70% to 90% of them singletons. Material: peripheral blood. These receptors were obtained from a man at least 80 years old with active or convalescent COVID-19. CDR3s include the opening cysteine and the closing phenylalanine or tryptophan. D genes are given only for firm matches. Only some rows state a clone size, as once, few, many or a class for expanded clones.

V	D	J	size	CDR3	DNA
TRBV6-6	NA	TRBJ1-2	NA	CASSYSDSNYGYTF	TGTGCCAGCAGTTACTCCGACAGTAACTATGGCTACACCTTC
TRBV6-2/TRBV6-3	NA	TRBJ2-7	once	CASSYSPGETYEQYF	TGTGCCAGCAGTTACTCTCCGGGAGAGACCTACGAGCAGTACTTC
TRBV11-2	NA	TRBJ2-7	NA	CASSQFTSYEQYF	TGTGCCAGCAGCCAGTTTACCTCCTACGAGCAGTACTTC
TRBV11-2	TRBD1	TRBJ1-4	NA	CASSLDRVREKLFF	TGTGCCAGCAGCTTGGACAGGGTCCGCGAAAAACTGTTTTTT
TRBV4-1	TRBD2	TRBJ2-3	NA	CASSQDPSGRADTQYF	TGCGCCAGCAGCCAAGATCCTAGCGGGAGAGCAGATACGCAGTATTTT
TRBV9	TRBD1	TRBJ1-1	NA	CASSGGTALAGEAFF	TGTGCCAGCAGCGGAGGGACAGCCCTCGCGGGTGAAGCTTTCTTT
TRBV30	TRBD1	TRBJ1-4	once	CAWSLGQGEKLFF	TGTGCCTGGAGTTTGGGACAGGGTGAAAAACTGTTTTTT
TRBV29-1	TRBD1	TRBJ1-2	NA	CSVQGTGLNYGYTF	TGCAGCGTGCAAGGGACAGGCCTTAACTATGGCTACACCTTC
TRBV5-8	TRBD2	TRBJ2-7	NA	CASSVTSGRRYEQYF	TGTGCCAGCAGCGTGACTAGCGGGAGGCGGTACGAGCAGTACTTC
TRBV7-9	TRBD1	TRBJ1-2	NA	CASSQQGTGGGYTF	TGTGCCAGCAGCCAACAAGGGACAGGGGGTGGCTACACCTTC
TRBV28	NA	TRBJ2-4	NA	CASEDNLAKNIQYF	TGTGCCAGTGAGGACAACTTAGCCAAAAACATTCAGTACTTC
TRBV11-2	TRBD1	TRBJ2-3	NA	CASSPGTGTTDTQYF	TGTGCCAGCAGCCCTGGGACAGGTACCACAGATACGCAGTATTTT
TRBV19	TRBD2	TRBJ2-1	NA	CASSTLLAGVYNEQFF	TGTGCCAGTAGTACGCTACTAGCGGGAGTTTACAATGAGCAGTTCTTC
TRBV19	NA	TRBJ1-1	NA	CASSKQGNTEAFF	TGTGCCAGTAGTAAGCAGGGAAATACTGAAGCTTTCTTT
TRBV7-9	NA	TRBJ1-3	medium-sized	CASSNFRPGQRGNTIYF	TGTGCCAGCAGCAACTTTCGTCCAGGGCAGCGTGGAAACACCATATATTTT
TRBV12-3/TRBV12-4	NA	TRBJ1-2	once	CASSLGGAYGYTF	TGTGCCAGCAGTTTGGGGGGGGCCTATGGCTACACCTTC
TRBV24-1	NA	TRBJ2-2	NA	CATSDPKDRPWAGELFF	TGTGCCACCAGTGATCCGAAGGACAGACCTTGGGCCGGGGAGCTGTTTTTT
TRBV18	NA	TRBJ1-3	NA	CASSPDTRSGNTIYF	TGTGCCAGCTCACCGGACACCCGCTCTGGAAACACCATATATTTT
TRBV5-4	TRBD2	TRBJ2-2	NA	CASSRSSGVNTGELFF	TGTGCCAGCAGCCGTTCTAGCGGGGTGAACACCGGGGAGCTGTTTTTT
TRBV7-2	NA	TRBJ2-7	NA	CASSLILLREQYF	TGTGCCAGCAGCTTAATACTCCTGAGGGAGCAGTACTTC
TRBV5-1	TRBD1	TRBJ1-6	NA	CASSLDGTGSSPLHF	TGCGCCAGCAGCTTGGATGGGACAGGGAGTTCACCCCTCCACTTT